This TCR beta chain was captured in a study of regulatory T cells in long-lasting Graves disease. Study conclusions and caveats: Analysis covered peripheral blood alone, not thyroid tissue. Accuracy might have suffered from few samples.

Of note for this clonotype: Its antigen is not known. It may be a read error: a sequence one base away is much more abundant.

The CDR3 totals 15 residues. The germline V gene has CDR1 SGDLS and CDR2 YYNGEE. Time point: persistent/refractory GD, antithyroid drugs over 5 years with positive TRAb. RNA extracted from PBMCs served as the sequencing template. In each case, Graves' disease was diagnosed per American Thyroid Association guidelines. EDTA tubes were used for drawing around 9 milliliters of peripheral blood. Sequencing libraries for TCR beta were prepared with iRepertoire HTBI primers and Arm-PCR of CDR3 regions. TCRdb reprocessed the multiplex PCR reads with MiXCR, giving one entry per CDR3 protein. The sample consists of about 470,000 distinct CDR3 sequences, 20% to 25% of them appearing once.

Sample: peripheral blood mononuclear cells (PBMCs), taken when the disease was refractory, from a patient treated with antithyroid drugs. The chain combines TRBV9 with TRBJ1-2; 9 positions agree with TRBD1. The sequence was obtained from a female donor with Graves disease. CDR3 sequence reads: CTSSVSGTGTYGYTF. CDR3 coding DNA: TGTACCAGCAGCGTCTCCGGGACAGGGACCTATGGCTACACCTTC.